Sequencing of this T cell receptor beta chain was carried out in a study of blood T cell repertoires in COVID-19. Study overall: There were acute and convalescent COVID-19 samples, and they came from the United States, Italy and Spain.

Method: immunoSEQ multiplex PCR; TCRdb's copy keeps in-frame clones and lacks some. The sample holds about 430,000 clones, about 88% seen once. Cohorts were determined from participant-reported clinical history. This CDR3 has 15 residues. The V segment lost 5 bases and the J segment 6 bases; nucleotides outside the gene matches: 11. The germline CDR1 and CDR2 sequences are SGHTA and FQGNSA. The sequence came from a woman aged 18 to 35 who had been exposed to COVID-19. The chain employs TRBV7-2 and TRBJ2-3, with TRBD2 matching 7 bases. Sequences were obtained from PBMCs or T cells enriched from blood (not recorded which). The CDR3 is CASSPQRGQGDTQYF. CDR3 in DNA: TGTGCCAGCAGCCCCCAGCGGGGTCAAGGGGATACGCAGTATTTT.